What follows are 20 T cell receptor beta chains derived from one specimen sequenced in a study of metastatic and nonmetastatic thyroid tumors. TCRdb reprocessed the PCR reads via MiXCR. Found here are about 37,000 clones, roughly 13% of them singletons; the top ten hold more than 9%. No patient had received any treatment before thyroid surgery. The sample consisted of blood. These receptors all stem from a female donor with papillary thyroid cancer or a benign thyroid nodule (not recorded which). Some clones in this sample may be carry-over from other donors' samples.

This clone was seen at least ten times. The CDR3 sequence is CASSRTSGTYEQYF. CDR3 nucleotide sequence: TGTGCCAGCAGTCGGACTAGCGGGACCTACGAGCAGTACTTC. The chain joins TRBV2 to TRBJ2-7; 12 bases are shared with TRBD2. The CDR3 sequence is 14 residues long. Germline V gene lookup returns CDR1 SNHLY and CDR2 FYNNEI. Unmatched junction bases numbered 1, after V lost 5 bases and J lost 2 bases.

This clone was observed many times. The chain couples TRBV2 to TRBJ2-4, with TRBD1 as a possible D gene (5 bases). The germline V gene has CDR1 SNHLY and CDR2 FYNNEI. Trimming stripped 6 bases from V and 6 bases from J, with 18 bases between. The length of the CDR3 is 15 residues. In nucleotides, the CDR3 is TGTGCCAGCAGGGGGCTGGGGCAGGACGTAAACATTCAGTACTTC. Amino acids: CASRGLGQDVNIQYF.

Ten or more counts support this clone. The CDR3 DNA follows: TGTGCCTGGATTTGGGACAGAAACTCTGAAGCTTTCTTT. Amino acids: CAWIWDRNSEAFF. The genes are TRBV30 and TRBJ1-1, with TRBD1 matching 7 bases. Germline V CDR1 and CDR2: GTSNPN, SVGIG (reference sequence). The V gene end was trimmed by 4 bases and the J gene end by 6 bases; junction bases not matched to a gene: 8. The CDR3 extends over 13 amino acids.

In its sample, this clone was seen once. A much larger clone differs from this one at a single base, so this may be a read error. The rearrangement links TRBV5-4 to TRBJ1-2; D is perhaps TRBD1 (5 bases). The CDR3 spans 14 residues. V lost 0 bases to trimming and J lost 4 bases, with 10 bases between them. The germline gives CDR1 SGHNT, CDR2 YYREEE (reference sequence). CDR3 sequence reads: CASSLGQWIYGYTF. CDR3 in DNA: TGTGCCAGCAGCTTGGGACAGTGGATCTATGGCTACACCTTC.

This clone turned up a few times. CDR3 in DNA: TGTGCCAGCAGTACCACCTTGGGGGCAGATACGCAGTATTTT. It codes for CASSTTLGADTQYF. The chain carries TRBV5-4 and TRBJ2-3; perhaps D is TRBD1 or TRBD2 (5 bases each). The CDR3 runs to 14 residues. Germline CDR1 is SGHNT and CDR2 is YYREEE (reference sequence). Trimming removed 5 bases from V and 4 bases from J, with 14 bases in between.

This clone was recorded at least ten times. V and J are TRBV5-1 and TRBJ2-2, with D possibly called TRBD1 or TRBD2 (6 bases each). This CDR3 contains 17 residues. Germline lookup yields CDR1 SGHRS and CDR2 YFSETQ. Trimming stripped 0 bases from V and 0 bases from J, with 12 bases between. In DNA, the CDR3 is TGCGCCAGCAGCTTGGATGGCCGGGGGCCGAACACCGGGGAGCTGTTTTTT. This translates into CASSLDGRGPNTGELFF.

This clone was counted many times. This chain connects TRBV7-6 to TRBJ2-2; TRBD1 matches at 9 bases. Germline V gives CDR1 SGHVS, CDR2 FNYEAQ. The ends lost 5 bases at V and 7 bases at J; junction bases unmatched: 5. This CDR3 contains 14 residues. The CDR3 here is CASSETGGIGELFF. The CDR3 region has the DNA TGTGCCAGCAGCGAGACAGGGGGGATCGGGGAGCTGTTTTTT.

This clone was seen at least ten times. V usage is TRBV11-2 and J usage is TRBJ2-7; perhaps D is TRBD1 or TRBD2 (5 bases each). The CDR3 has 15 amino acids. Germline loops: CDR1 SGHAT, CDR2 FQNNGV. Trimming removed 5 bases at V and 5 bases at J, with 19 bases between. The CDR3 DNA reads as TGTGCCAGCAGCCCGATTGGGGACCCCGGGGACGAGCAGTACTTC. Its protein product is CASSPIGDPGDEQYF.

The table lists this clone with many counts. The chain employs TRBV14 and TRBJ2-7; the D gene is possibly TRBD2 (5 bases). The V gene's germline CDR1 is SGHDN and CDR2 FVKESK. The CDR3 is made up of 15 amino acids. V lost 4 bases to trimming and J lost 2 bases, with 15 bases between them. The CDR3 region is CASSRQTGKTYEQYF. DNA for the CDR3: TGTGCCAGCAGCCGTCAAACCGGGAAAACCTACGAGCAGTACTTC.

The gene calls are TRBV7-9 and TRBJ1-5, with 7 nucleotides matching TRBD1. Germline trimming cut 1 base from V and 7 bases from J; bases unmatched to any gene: 4. The CDR3 sequence is 14 residues long. CDR1 and CDR2 from the germline V gene are SEHNR and FQNEAQ (reference sequence). The CDR3 coding sequence is TGTGCCAGCAGCTTAGGAGACAGGGTACAGCCCCAGCATTTT. Residues: CASSLGDRVQPQHF.

This clone was seen ten or more times. The J gene is TRBJ1-2, the V gene TRBV20-1; D is possibly TRBD1 (6 bases). The V end was cut by 1 base, the J end by 4 bases, with 16 bases between. Germline CDR1 reads DFQATT; CDR2 reads SNEGSKA (reference sequence). CDR3 size: 15 residues. Written as DNA, the CDR3 is TGCAGTGCTAGAGCCGGGTTGGGGGCCGGCTATGGCTACACCTTC. This codes for CSARAGLGAGYGYTF.

The chain uses TRBV12-3 or TRBV12-4 and TRBJ2-1; TRBD2 matches 7 bases. Trimming cost V 9 bases and J 7 bases; bases outside gene matches: 15. The CDR3 length is 15 residues. The CDR3 loop reads CARSAGRGRWNEQFF. The CDR3 coding sequence is TGTGCCAGGAGCGCGGGGAGGGGACGGTGGAATGAGCAGTTCTTC.

This clone came up many times. The rearrangement links TRBV19 to TRBJ2-6; no clear D gene. V was cut by 5 bases and J by 0 bases, with 17 bases left in between. CDR1 is LNHDA and CDR2 is SQIVND in the germline V gene (reference sequence). CDR3 length: 18 amino acids. The CDR3 DNA sequence: TGTGCCAGTAGTGCTACCCGGGTGTCGCACTCTGGGGCCAACGTCCTGACTTTC. Residues: CASSATRVSHSGANVLTF.

This clone was seen repeatedly, ten times or more. With a much larger clone just one base away, this may be a read error. The chain combines TRBV6-1 with TRBJ2-7; D is possibly TRBD2 (6 bases). CDR1 and CDR2 from the germline V gene are MNHNS and SASEGT. The CDR3 has 13 residues. Between the trimmed V and J ends, which lost 8 bases and 4 bases, there was a span of 15 bases. CDR3 loop: CASAEGEVYEQYF. The CDR3 nucleotides are TGTGCCAGCGCCGAAGGGGAGGTGTACGAGCAGTACTTC.

This clone was observed many times. The chain has TRBV6-1 and TRBJ1-1; the D is unclear. The CDR3 contains 11 residues. V lost 6 bases and J lost 8, with 10 bases in between. The V gene's germline CDR1 is MNHNS and CDR2 SASEGT. The CDR3 reads CASSPGNEAFF. For the CDR3, the DNA is TGTGCCAGCAGCCCAGGCAACGAAGCTTTCTTT.

This clone occurred a few times. This chain uses TRBV6-2 or TRBV6-3 with TRBJ1-2, with TRBD1 identical over 7 bases. V was pared by 2 bases and J by 5 bases, with 14 bases of the junction left unmatched. The length of the CDR3 is 17 residues. Germline assignment: CDR1 MNHEY and CDR2 SVGEGT. Here the CDR3 reads CASSYLRTGGEGYGYTF. The CDR3 region has the DNA TGTGCCAGCAGTTACCTAAGGACAGGCGGGGAAGGGTATGGCTACACCTTC.

This clone was seen repeatedly, ten times or more. This chain uses TRBV20-1 with TRBJ2-1; D is unclear. The germline gives CDR1 DFQATT, CDR2 SNEGSKA (reference sequence). CDR3 size: 13 residues. CDR3: CSGSLPPLSEQFF. The CDR3 nucleotides read TGCAGCGGATCCCTGCCACCTTTGAGTGAGCAGTTCTTC.

This clone occurred many times. The genes are TRBV20-1 and TRBJ2-5; D gene uncertain. Germline values: CDR1 DFQATT, CDR2 SNEGSKA (reference sequence). The CDR3 totals 11 residues. The V end lost 1 base, the J end lost 1 base, and 1 base lay between the germline ends. The CDR3 sequence: CSARVQETQYF. For the CDR3, the DNA is TGCAGTGCTAGAGTCCAAGAGACCCAGTACTTC.

The DNA for the CDR3 is TGTGCCAGCAGCTTACCCCCTGGAAGCACCCAGTACTTC. It specifies CASSLPPGSTQYF. V is TRBV6-5 and J is TRBJ2-5, with no clear D. The CDR3 has 13 amino acids. Trimming removed 6 bases at V and 8 bases at J, with 16 bases between. Germline V lookup: CDR1 MNHEY, CDR2 SVGAGI.

This clone was observed at least ten times. V gene TRBV5-1 combines with J gene TRBJ2-5, with TRBD1 matching 7 bases. The CDR3 runs 15 residues. Losses at the gene ends were 0 bases for V and 4 bases for J; bases not matched to a gene: 6. CDR1 SGHRS and CDR2 YFSETQ come from the germline V gene. The CDR3 region has the DNA TGCGCCAGCAGCTTGGTCGACAGGGTGGGAGAGACCCAGTACTTC. The encoded protein is CASSLVDRVGETQYF.